This T cell receptor beta chain was profiled in a study of shared clonotypes between healthy human individuals. To note about this clone: Its antigen is unidentified.

Splitting of CD4+ cells produced CD45RA+ naive and CD45RA-negative memory subsets. This table comes from immunoSEQ multiplex PCR, and its TCRdb copy is limited to in-frame clones, with some not included. The sample shows 2 million to 2.5 million clones, nearly 97% of them seen only once. Germline lookup yields CDR1 SNHLY and CDR2 FYNNEI. The germline V and J ends were trimmed by 4 bases and 1 base, with 10 bases remaining between them. This CDR3 spans 15 amino acids. Overall study results and limits: With several donors compared, approximately 5% of naive CD4 clonotypes were shared. On the whole, naive subsets had larger estimated richness than memory subsets had.

The chain uses TRBV2 and TRBJ2-2; tentatively, D is TRBD1 (7 bases). The clonotype originates from a young man in good health. The sample consisted of naive CD4+ T cells sorted from blood. The subset here: CD45RA+ positively selected. In DNA form, the CDR3 reads TGTGCCAGCAGTGGCGGGACAGAGAACACCGGGGAGCTGTTTTTT. It is translated as CASSGGTENTGELFF.